This T cell receptor beta chain was obtained from a study of immune evolution from preneoplasia to lung adenocarcinoma. The CDR3 contains 13 residues. The V gene lost 1 base and the J gene lost 6 bases, with 7 bases spanning the gap. Germline V gives CDR1 SGHAT, CDR2 FQNNGV. Generated by immunoSEQ multiplex PCR, the TCRdb table keeps only in-frame clones and is missing some. The sample consists of about 1,800 clones, around 84% of them appearing once. The receptor's source is a donor of 70 years or more with lung adenocarcinoma. This chain uses TRBV11-2 with TRBJ1-5; D uncertain. Sequenced sample: FFPE tissue from an adenomatous hyperplasia lung lesion. This sample's subset: atypical adenomatous hyperplasia (AAH), lung preneoplasia. CDR3 nucleotide sequence: TGTGCCAGCAGCTTAGGCGTGGGTCAGCCCCAGCATTTT. Amino acids: CASSLGVGQPQHF.